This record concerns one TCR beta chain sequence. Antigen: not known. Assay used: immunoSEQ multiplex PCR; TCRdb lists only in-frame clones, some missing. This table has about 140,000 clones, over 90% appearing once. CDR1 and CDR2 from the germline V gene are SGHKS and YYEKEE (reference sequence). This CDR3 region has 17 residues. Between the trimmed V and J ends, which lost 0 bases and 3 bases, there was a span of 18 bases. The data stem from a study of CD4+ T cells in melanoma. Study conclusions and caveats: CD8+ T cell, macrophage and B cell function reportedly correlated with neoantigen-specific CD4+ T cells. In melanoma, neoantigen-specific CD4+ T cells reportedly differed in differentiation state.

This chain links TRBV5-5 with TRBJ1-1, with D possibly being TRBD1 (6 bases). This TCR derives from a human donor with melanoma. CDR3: CASSLVAGDSGYTEAFF. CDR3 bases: TGTGCCAGCAGCTTGGTGGCAGGGGATTCCGGGTACACTGAAGCTTTCTTT.